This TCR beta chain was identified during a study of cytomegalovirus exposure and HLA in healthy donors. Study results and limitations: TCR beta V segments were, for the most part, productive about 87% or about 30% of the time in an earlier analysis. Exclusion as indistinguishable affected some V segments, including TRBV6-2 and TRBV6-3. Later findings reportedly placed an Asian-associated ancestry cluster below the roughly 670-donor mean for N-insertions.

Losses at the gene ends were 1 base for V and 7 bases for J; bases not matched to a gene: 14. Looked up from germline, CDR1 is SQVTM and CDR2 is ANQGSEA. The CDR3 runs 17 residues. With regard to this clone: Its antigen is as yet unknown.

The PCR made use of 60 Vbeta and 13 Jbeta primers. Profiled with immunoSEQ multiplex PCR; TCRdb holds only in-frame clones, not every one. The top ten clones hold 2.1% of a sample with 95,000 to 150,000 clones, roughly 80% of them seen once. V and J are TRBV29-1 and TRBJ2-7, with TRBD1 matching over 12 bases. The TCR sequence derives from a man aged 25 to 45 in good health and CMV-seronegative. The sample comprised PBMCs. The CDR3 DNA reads TGCAGCGTTGAAGCTCCGGGACAGGGGGCCAGGAGTAGTGAGCAGTACTTC. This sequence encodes CSVEAPGQGARSSEQYF.